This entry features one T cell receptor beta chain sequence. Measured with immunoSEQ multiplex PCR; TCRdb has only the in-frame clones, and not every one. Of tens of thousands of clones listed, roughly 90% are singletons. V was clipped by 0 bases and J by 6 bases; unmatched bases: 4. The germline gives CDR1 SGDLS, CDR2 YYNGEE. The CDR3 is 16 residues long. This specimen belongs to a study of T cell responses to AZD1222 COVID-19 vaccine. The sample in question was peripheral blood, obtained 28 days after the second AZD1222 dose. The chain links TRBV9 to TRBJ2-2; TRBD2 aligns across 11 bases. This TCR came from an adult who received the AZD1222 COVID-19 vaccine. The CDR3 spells CASSVATSGSPGELFF. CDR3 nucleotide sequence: TGTGCCAGCAGCGTAGCTACTAGCGGGAGCCCCGGGGAGCTGTTTTTT.